These T cell receptor beta chains were read from a single sample in a study of shared clonotypes between healthy human individuals. Sequencing used immunoSEQ multiplex PCR; TCRdb keeps in-frame clones, though not all of them. The table includes some 2,100,000 clones, around 93% detected once. Material for sequencing was naive CD8+ T cells from PBMCs. These receptor sequences come from a man between 18 and 35 years old in good health. Some clones in this sample may be carry-over from other donors' samples. CDR3s include the opening cysteine and the closing phenylalanine or tryptophan. Each record gives: clone size, V gene, J gene, D gene, CDR3 DNA, CDR3 protein. A D gene is named only where the DNA matches it firmly. Only some rows state a clone size, as once, few, many or a class for expanded clones.

-	TRBV27	TRBJ1-2	TRBD1	TGTGCCAGCAGTCCCCGGGACAGATATGGCTACACCTTC	CASSPRDRYGYTF
-	TRBV29-1	TRBJ1-2	TRBD1	TGCAGCGCCGGACAGGGGTACGGCTACACCTTC	CSAGQGYGYTF
-	TRBV14	TRBJ2-1	-	TGTGCCAGCAGCCAAAGCAGCAGCTCCTACAATGAGCAGTTCTTC	CASSQSSSSYNEQFF
-	TRBV6-1	TRBJ2-3	TRBD2	TGTGCCAGCAGTGAAAGGACTAGCGGGAGAACAGATACGCAGTATTTT	CASSERTSGRTDTQYF
-	TRBV2	TRBJ2-7	-	TGTGCCAGCAGTGAATTGGCGGCCAGCTCCTACGAGCAGTACTTC	CASSELAASSYEQYF
-	TRBV4-1	TRBJ2-3	TRBD2	TGCGCCAGCAGCCCGGGACTAGCGGGGCTCTCCACAGATACGCAGTATTTT	CASSPGLAGLSTDTQYF
-	TRBV28	TRBJ2-3	-	TGTGCCAGCAGAGACGGGGGAAGGGCGGGAGATACGCAGTATTTT	CASRDGGRAGDTQYF
few	TRBV28	TRBJ2-1	TRBD2	TGTGCCAGCAGTCCCGGGACTAGCGTGGGTGAGCAGTTCTTC	CASSPGTSVGEQFF
few	TRBV5-1	TRBJ1-1	TRBD1	TGCGCCAGCAGCGTTTGGACAGGGGTTCGGGCTGAAGCTTTCTTT	CASSVWTGVRAEAFF
-	TRBV28	TRBJ2-7	TRBD2	TGTGCCAGCAGTTTAGGGCTAGCGGGCTTATACGAGCAGTACTTC	CASSLGLAGLYEQYF
few	TRBV30	TRBJ1-2	-	TGTGCCTGCAAGAGCTATGGCTACACCTTC	CACKSYGYTF
-	TRBV11-2	TRBJ2-2	TRBD2	TGTGCCAGCAGCTTAGTTGATCCTAGCGGGAGGGTGAACACCGGGGAGCTGTTTTTT	CASSLVDPSGRVNTGELFF
-	TRBV27	TRBJ2-1	-	TGTGCCAGCAGTCTGGACCAGCCCACCTACAATGAGCAGTTCTTC	CASSLDQPTYNEQFF
-	TRBV5-1	TRBJ2-7	TRBD2	TGCGCCAGCAGCACCCTAGCGGTAACGAGCTCCTACGAGCAGTACTTC	CASSTLAVTSSYEQYF
-	TRBV28	TRBJ2-7	TRBD2	TGTGCCAGCAGTTTATCACTAGCGAAAACCTACGAGCAGTACTTC	CASSLSLAKTYEQYF
-	TRBV27	TRBJ2-7	TRBD1	TGTGCCAGCAGTCTAAAGACAGGGAGTACCTACGAGCAGTACTTC	CASSLKTGSTYEQYF
-	TRBV9	TRBJ2-3	-	TGTGCCAGTGGCGGCACAGATACGCAGTATTTT	CASGGTDTQYF
-	TRBV27	TRBJ2-1	-	TGTGCCAGCGGCTCGACCTACAATGAGCAGTTCTTC	CASGSTYNEQFF
-	TRBV10-2	TRBJ2-1	-	TGCGCCAGCAGGGGGGGCAGGGGATTGGAGTACAATGAGCAGTTCTTC	CASRGGRGLEYNEQFF
-	TRBV5-1	TRBJ2-3	-	TGCGCCAGCAGCTTGGTGTCCCGGGACAGCACAGATACGCAGTATTTT	CASSLVSRDSTDTQYF
-	TRBV9	TRBJ1-1	TRBD1	TGTGCCAGCAGCGCCGACCGACAGGGCGTGAGCACTGAAGCTTTCTTT	CASSADRQGVSTEAFF
-	TRBV19	TRBJ1-1	-	TGTGCCAGTAGTCCGCAGGGCGGCATGAACACTGAAGCTTTCTTT	CASSPQGGMNTEAFF